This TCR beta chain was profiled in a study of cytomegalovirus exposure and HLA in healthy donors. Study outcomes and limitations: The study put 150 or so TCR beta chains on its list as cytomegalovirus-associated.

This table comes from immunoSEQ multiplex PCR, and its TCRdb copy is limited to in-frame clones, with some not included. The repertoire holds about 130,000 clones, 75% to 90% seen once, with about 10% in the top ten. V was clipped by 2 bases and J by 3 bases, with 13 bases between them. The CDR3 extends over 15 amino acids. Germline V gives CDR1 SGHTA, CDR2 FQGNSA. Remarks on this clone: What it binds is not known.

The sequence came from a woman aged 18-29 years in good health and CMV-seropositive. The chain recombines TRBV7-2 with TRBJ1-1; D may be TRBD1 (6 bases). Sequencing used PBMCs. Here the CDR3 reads CASSLRDKVHTEAFF. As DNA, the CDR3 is TGTGCCAGCAGCTTACGGGACAAAGTTCACACTGAAGCTTTCTTT. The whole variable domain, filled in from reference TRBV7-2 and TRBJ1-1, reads GAGVSQSPSNKVTEKGKDVELRCDPISGHTALYWYRQSLGQGLEFLIYFQGNSAPDKSGLPSDRFSAERTGGSVSTLTIQRTQQEDSAVYLCASSLRDKVHTEAFFGQGTRLTVV.